This TCR beta chain was recovered during a study of OX40 agonist ivuxolimab in advanced cancers. Study context: The patients received ivuxolimab by intravenous route every 2 weeks at 0.01 to 10 mg/kg. Study results and limitations: Among the nonresponders, some also had low normalized T-cell clonal expansion.

Only in-frame clones appear in the TCRdb table, and some are missing; sequencing was by immunoSEQ multiplex PCR. The sample has more than 75,000 clones; roughly 90% are singletons. The trim removed 4 bases at V and 7 bases at J, leaving 8 bases unmatched. The CDR3 has 16 residues. Per germline, CDR1 SGHDT and CDR2 YYEEEE. Comment on this clone: Its antigen is unidentified.

This chain joins TRBV5-6 and TRBJ2-1, with 13 bases matching TRBD2. The sequence came from an adult with an advanced solid tumor such as melanoma, head and neck, liver or kidney cancer. The material sequenced was CD4+ or CD8+ T cells sorted from blood, taken in a trial of the OX40 agonist ivuxolimab. In DNA form, the CDR3 reads TGTGCCAGCAGCCCGTCGGGACTAGCGGGACCAAATGAGCAGTTCTTC. It encodes CASSPSGLAGPNEQFF.